This entry lists 20 T cell receptor beta chains sequenced from one sample in a study of STAT3 mutations in large granular lymphocyte leukemia. TCRdb's table, derived via immunoSEQ multiplex PCR, lists solely in-frame clones and lacks some. This sample has roughly 30,000 clones, with 70% to 80% found just once. Their antigens remain unidentified. Study-wide findings and caveats: Every T-LGLL patient had at least one immunodominant TCRbeta clonotype.

The sample was peripheral blood mononuclear cells. All receptors derive from a woman aged 45-60 years with T-cell large granular lymphocyte leukemia. Some clones in this sample may be carry-over from other donors' samples.

This clone has only one observation. This chain connects TRBV30 to TRBJ2-3, with 9 bases matching TRBD2. Losses at the gene ends were 3 bases for V and 2 bases for J; bases not matched to a gene: 6. CDR1 is GTSNPN, CDR2 SVGIG, per germline (reference sequence). The CDR3 loop spans 15 amino acids. The CDR3: CAWSVGGRVTDTQYF. The CDR3 nucleotides are TGTGCCTGGAGCGTTGGCGGGAGGGTCACAGATACGCAGTATTTT.

The rearrangement uses TRBV7-9 and TRBJ2-7; D remains ambiguous. V gave up 6 bases and J gave up 3 bases, with 12 bases separating them. From germline, CDR1 is SEHNR and CDR2 FQNEAQ (reference sequence). There are 13 residues in the CDR3. The CDR3 protein is CASRGFSGYEQYF. CDR3 nucleotides: TGTGCCAGCAGGGGATTTTCCGGCTACGAGCAGTACTTC. Based on the CDR3 plus reference TRBV7-9 and TRBJ2-7, the full variable domain is DTGVSQNPRHKITKRGQNVTFRCDPISEHNRLYWYRQTLGQGPEFLTYFQNEAQLEKSRLLSDRFSAERPKGSFSTLEIQRTEQGDSAMYLCASRGFSGYEQYFGPGTRLTVT.

The CDR3 bases are TGTGCCAGCAGCTTAGTGGAGACCCAGTACTTC. Protein: CASSLVETQYF. This chain connects TRBV7-2 to TRBJ2-5, with D unclear. Germline CDR1 and CDR2: SGHTA and FQGNSA. The length of the CDR3 is 11 residues. V dropped 1 base and J dropped 5 bases, with 2 bases sitting between them.

This clone was counted only a few times. The V and J genes are TRBV20-1 and TRBJ2-1; weak D call: TRBD2 (6 bases). CDR3 length: 11 residues. V dropped 6 bases and J dropped 7 bases, with 10 bases sitting between them. Germline-derived CDR1 and CDR2 are DFQATT and SNEGSKA (reference sequence). CDR3 residues: CSAPRENEQFF. In DNA form, the CDR3 reads TGCAGTGCGCCCCGGGAGAATGAGCAGTTCTTC.

The chain is built from TRBV19 and TRBJ2-1; 12 positions agree with TRBD2. CDR3 length equals 15 residues. The ends lost 6 bases at V and 9 bases at J; junction bases unmatched: 9. Germline V gene sequence: CDR1 LNHDA, CDR2 SQIVND (reference sequence). Written as DNA, the CDR3 is TGTGCCAGTAGCCGGACTAGCGGGACCTCGGGTGAGCAGTTCTTC. This encodes CASSRTSGTSGEQFF.

The rearrangement links TRBV5-6 to TRBJ2-7; weak D call: TRBD1 (5 bases). In germline, CDR1 is SGHDT, CDR2 YYEEEE. The CDR3 spans 15 residues. Trimming stripped 2 bases from V and 2 bases from J, with 14 bases between. The CDR3 DNA reads TGTGCCAGCAGCTTAGAACAGGAGTTTCCCTACGAGCAGTACTTC. Translating it yields CASSLEQEFPYEQYF. Together with reference TRBV5-6 and TRBJ2-7, the CDR3 gives the full variable domain: DAGVTQSPTHLIKTRGQQVTLRCSPKSGHDTVSWYQQALGQGPQFIFQYYEEEERQRGNFPDRFSGHQFPNYSSELNVNALLLGDSALYLCASSLEQEFPYEQYFGPGTRLTVT.

This chain connects TRBV13 to TRBJ2-2; TRBD2 matches 8 bases. This CDR3 has 16 residues. Trimming took 5 bases from V and 2 from J; bases not matched to a gene: 7. Germline V gene sequence: CDR1 PRHDT, CDR2 FYEKMQ (reference sequence). DNA of the CDR3: TGTGCCAGCAGCCGACGTTGGACTAGCAACACCGGGGAGCTGTTTTTT. Protein product: CASSRRWTSNTGELFF. Based on the CDR3 plus reference TRBV13 and TRBJ2-2, the full variable domain is AAGVIQSPRHLIKEKRETATLKCYPIPRHDTVYWYQQGPGQDPQFLISFYEKMQSDKGSIPDRFSAQQFSDYHSELNMSSLELGDSALYFCASSRRWTSNTGELFFGEGSRLTVL.

This rearrangement joins TRBV28 to TRBJ2-1; D is unresolved. Per germline, CDR1 MDHEN and CDR2 SYDVKM. The CDR3 consists of 14 residues. V lost 5 bases and J 4 bases, leaving 12 bases between the germline ends. CDR3 in amino acids: CASSPNDGYNEQFF. The CDR3 DNA reads as TGTGCCAGCAGTCCAAACGACGGGTACAATGAGCAGTTCTTC.

This clone showed up just once. This chain uses TRBV10-3 with TRBJ2-7; D may be TRBD1 (5 bases). The V gene lost 8 bases and the J gene lost 2 bases, with 10 bases spanning the gap. The germline gives CDR1 ENHRY, CDR2 SYGVKD. This CDR3 comprises 12 residues. CDR3 region: CAIGDSPYEQYF. The DNA of the CDR3 is TGTGCCATCGGAGACAGCCCCTACGAGCAGTACTTC.

This chain links TRBV29-1 with TRBJ2-7; 14 nucleotides match TRBD2. The V gene's germline CDR1 is SQVTM and CDR2 ANQGSEA. The ends lost 4 bases at V and 1 base at J; junction bases unmatched: 6. The CDR3 is 16 amino acids. The CDR3 region is CSVAGLAGGNSYEQYF. The CDR3 bases are TGCAGCGTTGCAGGACTAGCGGGAGGAAATTCCTACGAGCAGTACTTC.

This chain joins TRBV29-1 and TRBJ1-2, with a possible D match to TRBD1 (5 bases). Germline V gene data show CDR1 as SQVTM and CDR2 as ANQGSEA. The CDR3 length is 14 residues. The ends were cut back, 5 bases at V and 0 bases at J, with 13 bases in the middle. In nucleotides, the CDR3 is TGCAGCGTTTTCCCTGACAGTACTAACTATGGCTACACCTTC. Protein product: CSVFPDSTNYGYTF.

This chain joins TRBV27 and TRBJ1-5; 9 nucleotides agree with TRBD1. V shed 5 bases, J shed 7 bases, and the junction held 9 bases outside the gene matches. CDR3 size: 15 residues. Germline assignment: CDR1 MNHEY and CDR2 SMNVEV (reference sequence). CDR3: CASSPRTGVGQPQHF. The CDR3 DNA reads TGTGCCAGCAGTCCGCGGACAGGGGTCGGCCAGCCCCAGCATTTT.

The genes are TRBV5-4 and TRBJ2-7; 9 positions match TRBD2. Germline lookup yields CDR1 SGHNT and CDR2 YYREEE (reference sequence). CDR3 length: 16 amino acids. Trimming took 4 bases from V and 1 from J; bases not matched to a gene: 9. CDR3 nucleotide sequence: TGTGCCAGCAGCCCCGCGGGCGGGAGGGCTTCCTACGAGCAGTACTTC. Its translation is CASSPAGGRASYEQYF.

The CDR3 reads CASSQGQVLAKNIQYF. CDR3 in DNA: TGTGCCAGCTCACAGGGACAGGTCCTAGCCAAAAACATTCAGTACTTC. The V gene is TRBV18, the J gene TRBJ2-4; TRBD1 matches at 8 bases. This CDR3 region has 16 residues. After removal of 4 bases from V and 0 bases from J, the junction contained 5 bases not matched to a gene. Germline loops: CDR1 KGHSH, CDR2 LQKENI. The complete variable domain, with remaining parts taken from reference TRBV18 and TRBJ2-4, reads NAGVMQNPRHLVRRRGQEARLRCSPMKGHSHVYWYRQLPEEGLKFMVYLQKENIIDESGMPKERFSAEFPKEGPSILRIQQVVRGDSAAYFCASSQGQVLAKNIQYFGAGTRLSVL.

The chain uses TRBV5-4 and TRBJ2-5, with D perhaps TRBD2 (5 bases). The CDR3 is 11 amino acids. Germline values: CDR1 SGHNT, CDR2 YYREEE (reference sequence). V dropped 4 bases and J dropped 10 bases, with 11 bases sitting between them. The CDR3, as DNA: TGTGCCAGCAGCCAAGGTCGGGACCAGTACTTC. Translating gives CASSQGRDQYF.

The V and J genes are TRBV5-1 and TRBJ2-3; 14 bases agree with TRBD2. J lost 6 bases, V lost 4 bases, and 7 bases had no gene match. CDR1 and CDR2 from the germline V gene are SGHRS and YFSETQ. The CDR3 sequence is 16 residues long. The CDR3 sequence is CASSRTSGRQGDTQYF. For the CDR3, the DNA is TGCGCCAGCAGCCGGACTAGCGGGAGGCAGGGGGATACGCAGTATTTT.

The sample holds one count of this clone. The chain recombines TRBV5-5 with TRBJ2-7, with a weak D call TRBD2 (6 bases). V lost 4 bases and J 2 bases, leaving 10 bases between the germline ends. This CDR3 spans 13 amino acids. CDR1 is SGHKS and CDR2 is YYEKEE in the germline V gene (reference sequence). The CDR3 reads CASSHWGAYEQYF. The DNA of the CDR3 is TGTGCCAGCAGCCACTGGGGGGCCTACGAGCAGTACTTC.

This rearrangement joins TRBV15 to TRBJ1-1; TRBD1 agrees at 7 bases. J was trimmed by 11 bases and V by 0 bases; bases with no gene match: 3. The length of the CDR3 is 12 residues. CDR1 and CDR2 (germline): LNHNV, YYDKDF (reference sequence). The CDR3: CATSRDDRAAFF. The CDR3 DNA sequence: TGTGCCACCAGCAGAGATGACAGGGCCGCTTTCTTT.

The chain is built from TRBV11-2 and TRBJ2-1, with D possibly TRBD2 on 5 matching bases. Trimming stripped 5 bases from V and 0 bases from J, with 11 bases between. Germline lookup yields CDR1 SGHAT and CDR2 FQNNGV. The CDR3 is 15 amino acids. This chain's CDR3 is CASSVQRYSYNEQFF. CDR3 sequence (DNA): TGTGCCAGCAGCGTCCAGCGGTACTCCTACAATGAGCAGTTCTTC. Full variable domain (outside the CDR3, taken from reference TRBV11-2 and TRBJ2-1): EAGVAQSPRYKIIEKRQSVAFWCNPISGHATLYWYQQILGQGPKLLIQFQNNGVVDDSQLPKDRFSAERLKGVDSTLKIQPAKLEDSAVYLCASSVQRYSYNEQFFGPGTRLTVL.

The gene calls are TRBV15 and TRBJ2-7; maybe TRBD2 (7 bases). Germline values: CDR1 LNHNV, CDR2 YYDKDF (reference sequence). CDR3 length equals 14 residues. The germline V and J ends were trimmed by 0 bases and 4 bases, with 10 bases remaining between them. CDR3 in DNA: TGTGCCACCAGCAGAGAGGGGGGGGCGTACGAGCAGTACTTC. This encodes CATSREGGAYEQYF.